The entry that follows covers one TCR beta chain sequence. What it binds is not known. The data originate from a study of cytomegalovirus exposure and HLA in healthy donors. Study in general: Unique TCRs numbering some 80 million, obtained from HLA-typed donors, made up an early data release. General study results and limits: Being indistinguishable, some V segments were excluded, TRBV6-2 and TRBV6-3 among them. As a later analysis showed, a missense DCLRE1C variant was linked to trimming of TCR beta V- and J-genes.

V lost 7 bases to trimming and J lost 5 bases; unmatched junction nucleotides: 4. The CDR3 sequence is 11 residues long. Germline CDR1 is DFQATT and CDR2 is SNEGSKA (reference sequence). The PCR used 60 Vbeta and 13 Jbeta primers. The repertoire was sequenced with immunoSEQ multiplex PCR; TCRdb's copy has only in-frame clones and lacks some. Of 140,000 or so clones listed, around a tenth are singletons. This TCR was sampled from a male donor in good health and CMV-seronegative. J is TRBJ2-5 and V is TRBV20-1, with 7 bases identical to TRBD2. The sequenced sample consisted of PBMCs. The CDR3 here is CSGEGVETQYF. CDR3 bases: TGCAGTGGGGAGGGAGTGGAGACCCAGTACTTC.